This T cell receptor beta chain was identified in a study of T cell responses to AZD1222 COVID-19 vaccine. The V gene lost 1 base and the J gene lost 5 bases, with 6 bases spanning the gap. From germline, CDR1 is SNHLY and CDR2 FYNNEI. The CDR3 covers 12 residues. Assay: immunoSEQ multiplex PCR; the TCRdb copy retains only in-frame clones and omits some. Of 100,000 to 140,000 clones in the sample, 70% to 90% were seen once. The rearrangement joins TRBV2 to TRBJ2-7; D perhaps matches TRBD1 (6 bases). The receptor's source is an adult who received the AZD1222 COVID-19 vaccine. Material: peripheral blood, obtained 28 days after the second AZD1222 dose. DNA of the CDR3: TGTGCCAGCAGTGAAGGACAGGACGAGCAGTACTTC. This sequence encodes CASSEGQDEQYF.